This TCR beta chain was identified in a study of PD-1 blockade in mismatch repair-deficient tumors. This clone came up once. Its antigen remains unknown. Whole-study findings and limits: Tumor-resident clones, often absent from pretreatment blood, expanded after pembrolizumab and then contracted.

V lost 7 bases, J lost 2 bases, and 12 bases lay in between. Germline V gene lookup returns CDR1 SQVTM and CDR2 ANQGSEA. The CDR3 contains 12 residues. Libraries were prepared by immunoSEQ multiplex PCR; TCRdb keeps only in-frame clonotypes and omits some of them. The sample holds around 52,000 clones, over 70% seen once. This TCR was sampled from an adult with mismatch repair-deficient cancer. The V call is TRBV29-1, the J call TRBJ2-7; D is perhaps TRBD1 (6 bases). This specimen consisted of peripheral blood, obtained approximately 20 weeks after starting pembrolizumab. The CDR3 here is CSEHDRTYEQYF. The CDR3 DNA sequence: TGCAGCGAACATGACAGGACCTACGAGCAGTACTTC.